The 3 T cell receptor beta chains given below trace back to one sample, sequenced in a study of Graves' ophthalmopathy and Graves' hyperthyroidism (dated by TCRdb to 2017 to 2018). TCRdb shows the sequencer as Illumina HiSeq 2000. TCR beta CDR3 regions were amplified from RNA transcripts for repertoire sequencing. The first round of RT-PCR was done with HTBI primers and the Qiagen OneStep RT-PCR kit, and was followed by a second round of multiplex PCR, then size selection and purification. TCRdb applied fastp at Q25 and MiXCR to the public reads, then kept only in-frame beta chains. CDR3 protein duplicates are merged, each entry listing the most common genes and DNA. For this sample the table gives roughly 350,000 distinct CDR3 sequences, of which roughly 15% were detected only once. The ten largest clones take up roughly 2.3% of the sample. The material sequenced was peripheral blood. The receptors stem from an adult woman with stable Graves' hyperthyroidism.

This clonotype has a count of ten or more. CDR3 protein: CASTTTGELFF. DNA for the CDR3: TGTGCCAGCACCACCACCGGGGAGCTGTTTTTT. The chain joins TRBV6-5 to TRBJ2-2; D remains ambiguous. Germline CDR1 is MNHEY and CDR2 is SVGAGI. Trimming removed 7 bases from V and 4 bases from J, with 4 bases in between. The CDR3 sequence is 11 residues long.

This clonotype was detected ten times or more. The CDR3 coding sequence is TGTGCCAGCGCGGTTACAGGTTCCTACGAGCAGTACTTC. This gives the protein CASAVTGSYEQYF. The chain uses TRBV28 and TRBJ2-7; perhaps TRBD1 as D (5 bases). Trimming shortened V by 8 bases and J by 1 base, and 12 bases separated the two germline ends. Germline CDR1 and CDR2: MDHEN and SYDVKM. The CDR3 has 13 amino acids. Supplemented by reference TRBV28 and TRBJ2-7, the full variable domain reads DVKVTQSSRYLVKRTGEKVFLECVQDMDHENMFWYRQDPGLGLRLIYFSYDVKMKEKGDIPEGYSVSREKKERFSLILESASTNQTSMYLCASAVTGSYEQYFGPGTRLTVT.

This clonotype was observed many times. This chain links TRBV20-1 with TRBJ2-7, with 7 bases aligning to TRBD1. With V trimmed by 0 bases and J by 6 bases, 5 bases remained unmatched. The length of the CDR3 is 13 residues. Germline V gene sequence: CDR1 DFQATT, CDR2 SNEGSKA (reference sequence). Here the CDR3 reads CSARDPDRAEQYF. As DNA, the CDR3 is TGCAGTGCTAGAGATCCAGACAGGGCCGAGCAGTACTTC.